A single sample is the source of the 25 T cell receptor beta chains below, sequenced in a study of breast tumors, draining lymph nodes, adjacent tissues. Using its own MiXCR run on the multiplex PCR reads, TCRdb lists one record per CDR3 protein. The table records under 150,000 distinct CDR3 sequences, approximately 22% of them present only once. The lymph nodes were axillary draining lymph nodes from breast cancer patients. The specimen sequenced was axillary lymph node tissue. The receptor source for this set is a female donor with breast cancer. Some clones in this sample may be carry-over from other donors' samples.

This clonotype was recorded at least ten times. The V and J genes are TRBV14 and TRBJ2-1; the D is unclear. Between the trimmed V and J ends, which lost 0 bases and 7 bases, there was a span of 10 bases. From germline, CDR1 is SGHDN and CDR2 FVKESK. The CDR3 length is 14 residues. The CDR3 reads CASSQEAPSNEQFF. CDR3 in DNA: TGTGCCAGCAGCCAAGAGGCGCCTTCAAATGAGCAGTTCTTC.

This clonotype occurred many times. This rearrangement joins TRBV7-8 to TRBJ1-5, with 7 bases identical to TRBD1. CDR1 is SGHVS and CDR2 is FQNEAQ in the germline V gene. CDR3 length: 13 residues. With 5 bases clipped from V and 4 bases from J, the junction kept 2 bases outside the gene matches. The CDR3 sequence: CASSRDSNQPQHF. CDR3 coding DNA: TGTGCCAGCAGCCGGGACAGTAATCAGCCCCAGCATTTT. The full variable domain, rest sourced from reference TRBV7-8 and TRBJ1-5, is GAGVSQSPRYKVAKRGQDVALRCDPISGHVSLFWYQQALGQGPEFLTYFQNEAQLDKSGLPSDRFFAERPEGSVSTLKIQRTQQEDSAVYLCASSRDSNQPQHFGDGTRLSIL.

This clonotype was recorded many times. V is TRBV2 and J is TRBJ2-2; 7 nucleotides align to TRBD2. Germline values: CDR1 SNHLY, CDR2 FYNNEI. The CDR3 contains 15 residues. V was pared by 2 bases and J by 4 bases, with 4 bases of the junction left unmatched. The CDR3 region is CASSERLAVTGELFF. CDR3 in DNA: TGTGCCAGCAGTGAACGGCTAGCGGTCACCGGGGAGCTGTTTTTT.

As to this clonotype: A much larger clone differs by one base, so this may be a read error. The chain links TRBV19 to TRBJ1-2; a possible D gene is TRBD1 (5 bases). This CDR3 is 13 amino acids long. Looked up from germline, CDR1 is LNHDA and CDR2 is SQIVND (reference sequence). CDR3: CAGSKGRFDGYTF. The CDR3 coding sequence is TGTGCCGGTAGTAAGGGACGCTTCGATGGCTACACCTTC.

V usage is TRBV18 and J usage is TRBJ2-3; 8 nucleotides align to TRBD1. Germline V CDR1 and CDR2: KGHSH, LQKENI. The CDR3 consists of 15 residues. Trimming cost V 3 bases and J 4 bases; bases outside gene matches: 6. The CDR3 bases are TGTGCCAGCTCACCTCGGACAGGGAGCGCAGATACGCAGTATTTT. Translating gives CASSPRTGSADTQYF.

With respect to this clonotype: Given the absence of the conserved phenylalanine or tryptophan at the CDR3 end, a read error is likely. The V gene is TRBV7-9, the J gene TRBJ2-5; TRBD1 or TRBD2 may be the D gene (5 bases each). The CDR3 has 16 amino acids. The germline V gene has CDR1 SEHNR and CDR2 FQNEAQ (reference sequence). The CDR3 sequence: CASSPGTQINQETQYL. In DNA, the CDR3 is TGCGCCAGCAGCCCGGGGACCCAGATCAACCAAGAGACCCAGTACTTA.

Concerning this clonotype itself: The junction departs from the called germline gene at one end, perhaps through a read error. The rearrangement links TRBV19 to TRBJ2-2; D possibly matches TRBD1 or TRBD2 (5 bases each). Germline V lookup: CDR1 LNHDA, CDR2 SQIVND (reference sequence). The CDR3 consists of 13 residues. The CDR3 sequence is CANTEPGTGELSF. CDR3 DNA sequence: TGTGCCAATACAGAACCGGGGACCGGGGAGCTGTCTTTT.

This clonotype was found a few times. The chain employs TRBV28 and TRBJ1-5, with 7 nucleotides matching TRBD1. Germline-derived CDR1 and CDR2 are MDHEN and SYDVKM. Germline trimming cut 2 bases from V and 11 bases from J; bases unmatched to any gene: 15. The CDR3 is made up of 16 amino acids. The chain's CDR3 is CASSLQDRVRRPAQHF. In nucleotides, the CDR3 is TGTGCCAGCAGTTTACAAGACAGGGTGCGGCGTCCGGCCCAGCATTTT.

As concerns this clonotype: A read error may explain this, as a much larger clone is one base away. The chain uses TRBV19 and TRBJ2-1; no definite D call. Germline V gives CDR1 LNHDA, CDR2 SQIVND (reference sequence). This CDR3 comprises 14 residues. As DNA, the CDR3 is TGTGCCAGTAGCGACTTCGTCTCCTACAATGAGCAGCTCTTC. As protein: CASSDFVSYNEQLF.

This clonotype was counted ten times or more. The rearrangement links TRBV6-5 to TRBJ2-3, with D hard to call. The CDR3 has 16 amino acids. V lost 0 bases to trimming and J lost 0 bases, with 10 bases between them. CDR1 and CDR2 from the germline V gene are MNHEY and SVGAGI. CDR3 in DNA: TGTGCCAGCAGTTACTCGCCCTCGAGTAGCACAGATACGCAGTATTTT. Encoded protein: CASSYSPSSSTDTQYF.

V and J are TRBV30 and TRBJ1-2; D perhaps matches TRBD1 (5 bases). This CDR3 spans 13 amino acids. V gave up 0 bases and J gave up 6 bases, with 11 bases separating them. The germline CDR1 and CDR2 sequences are GTSNPN and SVGIG (reference sequence). CDR3 sequence: CAWSVAGRDGYTF. The DNA for the CDR3 is TGTGCCTGGAGTGTAGCGGGCAGGGATGGCTACACCTTC.

The rearrangement uses TRBV28 and TRBJ1-5, with TRBD1 matching 8 bases. This CDR3 is built from 15 residues. Trimming cost V 5 bases and J 4 bases; bases outside gene matches: 7. Germline CDR1 and CDR2: MDHEN and SYDVKM. The CDR3 bases are TGTGCCAGCAGTCCTGACAGGGGTAATAATCAGCCCCAGCATTTT. Translating gives CASSPDRGNNQPQHF.

In its sample, this clonotype was seen once. V gene TRBV29-1 combines with J gene TRBJ1-1; 8 bases are a match to TRBD1. The V and J ends lost 7 bases and 6 bases, in that order; junction bases with no gene match: 10. Germline CDR1 SQVTM, CDR2 ANQGSEA. There are 13 residues in the CDR3. In DNA form, the CDR3 reads TGCAGCGCTCGGGGTCAGGGGGCGGCTGAAGCTTTCTTT. This translates into CSARGQGAAEAFF.

This clonotype is medium-sized. The chain uses TRBV15 and TRBJ2-1; TRBD2 is a possible D gene (5 bases). Per the germline V gene, CDR1 is LNHNV and CDR2 is YYDKDF (reference sequence). V gave up 5 bases and J gave up 6 bases, with 11 bases separating them. The CDR3 extends over 13 amino acids. The CDR3 coding sequence is TGTGCCACCAGCGAAAAGGACTTCAATGAGCAGTTCTTC. Its translation is CATSEKDFNEQFF.

The rearrangement uses TRBV3-1 and TRBJ1-1; D gene ambiguous. The V end lost 1 base, the J end lost 0 bases, and 9 bases lay between the germline ends. CDR1 is LGHDT, CDR2 YNNKEL, per germline (reference sequence). This CDR3 is 15 amino acids long. CDR3 region: CASSQGIVMNTEAFF. The CDR3, as DNA: TGTGCCAGCAGCCAAGGTATAGTGATGAACACTGAAGCTTTCTTT.

The sample holds many counts of this clonotype. The chain employs TRBV5-1 and TRBJ2-1, with D possibly matching TRBD2 (5 bases). V lost 3 bases and J lost 1, with 11 bases in between. Germline CDR1 reads SGHRS; CDR2 reads YFSETQ. This CDR3 has 15 residues. Here the CDR3 DNA reads TGCGCCAGCAGCTCGACCCAGCGGTCCTACAATGAGCAGTTCTTC. Its protein product is CASSSTQRSYNEQFF.

This clonotype occurred a few times. V is TRBV9 and J is TRBJ2-3; 15 nucleotides match TRBD2. The V and J ends lost 3 bases and 2 bases, in that order; junction bases with no gene match: 10. The germline V gene has CDR1 SGDLS and CDR2 YYNGEE. The CDR3 consists of 19 residues. DNA of the CDR3: TGTGCCAGCAGCGCCGACCGCGGGACTAGCGGGGGGAACACAGATACGCAGTATTTT. It specifies CASSADRGTSGGNTDTQYF.

This clonotype was detected many times. The rearrangement uses TRBV6-1 and TRBJ1-2; D is perhaps TRBD1 (5 bases). CDR1 is MNHNS and CDR2 is SASEGT in the germline V gene. The V end lost 8 bases, the J end lost 4 bases, and 14 bases lay between the germline ends. CDR3 length: 13 amino acids. The CDR3 protein is CASRLMGTYGYTF. As DNA, the CDR3 is TGTGCCAGCCGGTTGATGGGGACCTATGGCTACACCTTC.

This clonotype was seen many times. V usage is TRBV11-2 and J usage is TRBJ2-7; 8 bases line up with TRBD2. After removal of 5 bases from V and 3 bases from J, the junction contained 6 bases not matched to a gene. The CDR3 consists of 14 residues. Germline V CDR1 and CDR2: SGHAT, FQNNGV. The CDR3 sequence is CASSQERGGYEQYF. For the CDR3, the DNA is TGTGCCAGCAGCCAAGAACGGGGGGGCTACGAGCAGTACTTC.

This clonotype was seen a single time. Being one base from a much bigger clone, this may be a read error. The rearrangement joins TRBV13 to TRBJ2-3, with TRBD2 matching 7 bases. This CDR3 contains 17 residues. Per the germline V gene, CDR1 is PRHDT and CDR2 is FYEKMQ (reference sequence). This CDR3 reads CASSFNSGTQGRDTQCF. CDR3 coding DNA: TGTGCCAGCAGCTTTAACAGCGGGACCCAGGGCCGAGATACGCAGTGTTTT. Full variable domain (outside the CDR3, taken from reference TRBV13 and TRBJ2-3): AAGVIQSPRHLIKEKRETATLKCYPIPRHDTVYWYQQGPGQDPQFLISFYEKMQSDKGSIPDRFSAQQFSDYHSELNMSSLELGDSALYFCASSFNSGTQGRDTQCFGPGTRLTVL.

This clonotype was seen at least ten times. The chain links TRBV7-8 to TRBJ1-2; D is uncertain. Between the trimmed V and J ends, which lost 5 bases and 6 bases, there was a span of 13 bases. CDR1 and CDR2 from the germline V gene are SGHVS and FQNEAQ. This CDR3 has 13 amino acids. DNA for the CDR3: TGTGCCAGCAGCCCGGGATGGGCAGATGGCTACACCTTC. It codes for CASSPGWADGYTF.

This clonotype occurred many times. The chain joins TRBV2 to TRBJ2-5, with 7 bases lining up with TRBD2. Trimming took 0 bases from V and 2 from J; bases not matched to a gene: 6. The CDR3 extends over 16 amino acids. From germline, CDR1 is SNHLY and CDR2 FYNNEI. The CDR3 spells CASSEARNSGQETQYF. In nucleotides, the CDR3 is TGTGCCAGCAGTGAAGCGCGGAATAGCGGGCAAGAGACCCAGTACTTC.

As concerns this clonotype: The junction and the germline gene differ at one end; a read error may be behind it. The chain couples TRBV11-3 to TRBJ2-1; 12 positions match TRBD2. There are 16 residues in the CDR3. The germline gives CDR1 SGHNT, CDR2 YENEEA. CDR3: CASSRGLAGTYNEQFF. The CDR3 region has the DNA TGTGCCAGCAGCCGCGGACTAGCGGGGACCTACAATGAGCAGTTCTTT. The full variable domain, rest sourced from reference TRBV11-3 and TRBJ2-1, is EAGVVQSPRYKIIEKKQPVAFWCNPISGHNTLYWYLQNLGQGPELLIRYENEEAVDDSQLPKDRFSAERLKGVDSTLKIQPAELGDSAVYLCASSRGLAGTYNEQFFGPGTRLTVL.

This clonotype was seen ten or more times. The chain has TRBV5-5 and TRBJ2-3, with 10 bases aligning to TRBD1. Germline V lookup: CDR1 SGHKS, CDR2 YYEKEE (reference sequence). J was trimmed by 2 bases and V by 3 bases; bases with no gene match: 3. The CDR3 is made up of 15 amino acids. The CDR3 DNA is TGTGCCAGCAGCTCGGGACAGGGGTACACAGATACGCAGTATTTT. It encodes CASSSGQGYTDTQYF.

Turning to this clonotype: One base away lies a much larger clone, so this may be a sequencing read error. The V and J genes are TRBV5-8 and TRBJ2-1; 9 positions agree with TRBD2. The CDR3 covers 15 residues. Germline V gene lookup returns CDR1 SGHTS and CDR2 YDEGEE. This CDR3 reads CASSFSSGVYNEQSF. In DNA, the CDR3 is TGTGCCAGCAGCTTTTCTAGCGGGGTTTACAATGAGCAGTCCTTC.